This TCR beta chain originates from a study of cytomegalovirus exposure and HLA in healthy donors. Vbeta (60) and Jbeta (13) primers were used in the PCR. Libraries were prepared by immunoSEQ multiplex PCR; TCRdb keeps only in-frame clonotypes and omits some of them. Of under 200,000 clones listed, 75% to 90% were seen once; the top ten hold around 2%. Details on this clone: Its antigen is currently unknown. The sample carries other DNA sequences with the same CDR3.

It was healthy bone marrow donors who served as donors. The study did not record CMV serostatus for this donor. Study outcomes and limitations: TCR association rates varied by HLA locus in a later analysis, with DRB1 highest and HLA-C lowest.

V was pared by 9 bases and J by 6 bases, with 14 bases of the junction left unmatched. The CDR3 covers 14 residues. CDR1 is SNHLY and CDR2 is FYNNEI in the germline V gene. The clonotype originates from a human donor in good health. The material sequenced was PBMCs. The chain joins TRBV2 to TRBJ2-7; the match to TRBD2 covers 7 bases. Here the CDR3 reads CASSNGGGWGEQYF. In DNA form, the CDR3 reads TGTGCCAGTAGTAATGGCGGGGGTTGGGGCGAGCAGTACTTC.